This entry features one TCR beta chain sequence. These data are taken from a study of cytomegalovirus exposure and HLA in healthy donors. Germline-derived CDR1 and CDR2 are SGHAT and FQNNGV. The V segment lost 3 bases and the J segment 0 bases; nucleotides outside the gene matches: 8. The CDR3 has 19 amino acids. With 60 Vbeta and 13 Jbeta primers, the PCR was carried out. Libraries were prepared by immunoSEQ multiplex PCR; TCRdb keeps only in-frame clonotypes and omits some of them. The sample carries around 130,000 clones, about 80% recorded once. The gene calls are TRBV11-2 and TRBJ2-1, with 13 bases identical to TRBD2. The sample taken for sequencing was PBMCs. The receptor was derived from a man younger than 40 in good health and CMV-seronegative. The CDR3 nucleotides are TGTGCCAGCAGCTTCTATGGGACTAGCGGGGTCAGCTCCTACAATGAGCAGTTCTTC. Translating it yields CASSFYGTSGVSSYNEQFF.